This T cell receptor (beta chain) stems from a study of post-analysis software for immune sequencing data. Points from the study as a whole: When patients were compared with controls, about five TRBV segments were more frequent, TRBV5-6, TRBV5-1 and TRBV20-1 among them. F measure clustering grouped samples strongly by preparation batch. Controls significantly exceeded multiple sclerosis patients in normalized Chao1 diversity.

Worth noting for this clonotype: The target antigen is unknown.

Unique molecular identifiers were present in the TCR beta cDNA libraries. Approximately 0.5 million cDNA molecules were recovered from an input of about 0.95 to 11 million T cells. TCRdb redid the calling of the PCR reads with MiXCR, one entry per CDR3 protein. The data hold a few hundred thousand distinct CDR3 sequences, with roughly 36% observed a single time. V was shortened by 4 bases and J by 7 bases, with 23 bases between the two germline ends. This CDR3 contains 17 residues. Germline V gene lookup returns CDR1 SGHTA and CDR2 FQGNSA. The receptor comes from a girl aged 10 to 17 with multiple sclerosis. V gene TRBV7-2 combines with J gene TRBJ2-1, with D maybe TRBD1 (5 bases). The sequenced sample was blood. CDR3 amino acids: CASSSPLTEMFYNEQFF. CDR3 in DNA: TGTGCCAGCAGCTCCCCTCTGACAGAGATGTTTTATAATGAGCAGTTCTTC.